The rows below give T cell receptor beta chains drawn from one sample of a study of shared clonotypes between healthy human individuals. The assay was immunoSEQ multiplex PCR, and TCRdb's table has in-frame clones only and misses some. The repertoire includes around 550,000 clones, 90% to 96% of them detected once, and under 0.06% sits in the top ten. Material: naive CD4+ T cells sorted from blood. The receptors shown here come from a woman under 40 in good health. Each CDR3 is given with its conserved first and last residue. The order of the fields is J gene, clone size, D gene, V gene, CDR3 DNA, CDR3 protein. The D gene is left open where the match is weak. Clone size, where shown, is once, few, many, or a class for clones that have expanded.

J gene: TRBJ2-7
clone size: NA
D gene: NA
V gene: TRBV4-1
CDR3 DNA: TGCGCCAGCAGCCAAGAACTGCCTAGCTCCTACGAGCAGTACTTC
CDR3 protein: CASSQELPSSYEQYF

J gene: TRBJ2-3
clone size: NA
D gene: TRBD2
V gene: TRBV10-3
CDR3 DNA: TGTGCCATCAGTGGCGGGAGCAGTTTTTCCACAGATACGCAGTATTTT
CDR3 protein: CAISGGSSFSTDTQYF

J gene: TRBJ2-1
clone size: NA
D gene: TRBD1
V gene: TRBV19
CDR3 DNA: TGTGCCAGTAGTCAGGACAGGGGGTTCAATGAGCAGTTCTTC
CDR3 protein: CASSQDRGFNEQFF

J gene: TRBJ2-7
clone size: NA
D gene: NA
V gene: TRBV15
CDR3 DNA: TGTGCCACCAGCCGATCTGGGAGTTACGAGCAGTACTTC
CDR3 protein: CATSRSGSYEQYF

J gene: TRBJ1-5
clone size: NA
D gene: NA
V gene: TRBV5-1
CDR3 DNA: TGCGCCAGCAGCCCAAGTGGATATAGCAATCAGCCCCAGCATTTT
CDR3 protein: CASSPSGYSNQPQHF

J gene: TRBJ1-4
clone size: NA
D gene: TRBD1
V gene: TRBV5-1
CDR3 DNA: TGCGCCAGCAGCTTGCAGGGGGCGGCTAATGAAAAACTGTTTTTT
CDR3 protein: CASSLQGAANEKLFF

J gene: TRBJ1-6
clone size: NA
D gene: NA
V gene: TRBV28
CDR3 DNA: TGTGCCAGCAGTTTAGGGCATCTTATCGGTTCACCCCTCCACTTT
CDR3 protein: CASSLGHLIGSPLHF

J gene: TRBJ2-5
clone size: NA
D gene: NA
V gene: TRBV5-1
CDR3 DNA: TGCGCCAGCAGCTTGGCGGCAGGAAATCAAGAGACCCAGTACTTC
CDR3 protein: CASSLAAGNQETQYF

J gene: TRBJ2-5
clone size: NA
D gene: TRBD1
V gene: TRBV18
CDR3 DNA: TGTGCCAGCTCAGTCGGGGGACAGGCGGTGAGGGCCCAGTACTTC
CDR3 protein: CASSVGGQAVRAQYF

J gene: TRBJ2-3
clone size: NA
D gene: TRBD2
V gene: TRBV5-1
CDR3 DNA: TGCGCCAGCAGCAGACTAGCTAGTTCCACAGATACGCAGTATTTT
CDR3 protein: CASSRLASSTDTQYF

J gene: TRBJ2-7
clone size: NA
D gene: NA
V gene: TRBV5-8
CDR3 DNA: TGTGCCAGCAGCCGAGCCAGGGGTAGCTCCTACGAGCAGTACTTC
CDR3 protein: CASSRARGSSYEQYF

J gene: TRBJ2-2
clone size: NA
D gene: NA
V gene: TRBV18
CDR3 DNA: TGTGCCAGCTCGACCAGGGGGGAACTACTCACCGGGGAGCTGTTTTTT
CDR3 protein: CASSTRGELLTGELFF

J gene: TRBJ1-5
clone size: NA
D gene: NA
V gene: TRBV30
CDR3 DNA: TGTGCCTGGAGTTTTGGGGGCAATCAGCCCCAGCATTTT
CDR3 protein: CAWSFGGNQPQHF

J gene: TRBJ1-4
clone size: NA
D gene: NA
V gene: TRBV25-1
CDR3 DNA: TGTGCCAGCAGTGAATTGGCCGTGTTCTCAACTAATGAAAAACTGTTTTTT
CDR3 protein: CASSELAVFSTNEKLFF

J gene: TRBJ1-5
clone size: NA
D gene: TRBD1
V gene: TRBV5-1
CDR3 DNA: TGCGCCAGCAGCCCAGGGACAGGGGATCAGCCCCAGCATTTT
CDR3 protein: CASSPGTGDQPQHF

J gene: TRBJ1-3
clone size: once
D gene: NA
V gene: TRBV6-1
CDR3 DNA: TGTGCCAGCAGTGAACATCCCCGGGGAAACACCATATATTTT
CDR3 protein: CASSEHPRGNTIYF

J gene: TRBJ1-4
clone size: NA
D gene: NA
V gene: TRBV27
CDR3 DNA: TGTGCCAGCAGTTCTCGCCGGACGGTTAATGAAAAACTGTTTTTT
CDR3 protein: CASSSRRTVNEKLFF

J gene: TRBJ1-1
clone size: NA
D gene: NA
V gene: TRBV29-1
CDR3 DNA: TGCAGCGTTGGCCTGACTGGGAGTTTCGACGAAGCTTTCTTT
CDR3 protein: CSVGLTGSFDEAFF

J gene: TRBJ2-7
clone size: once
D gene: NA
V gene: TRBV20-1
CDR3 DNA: TGCAGTGCTAGAGATGAGGGGCCTATCTTC
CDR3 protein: CSARDEGPIF

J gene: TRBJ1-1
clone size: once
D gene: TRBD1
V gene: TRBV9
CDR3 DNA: TGTGCCAGCAGCATTCGACAGGGTGACACTGAAGCTTTCTTT
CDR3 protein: CASSIRQGDTEAFF

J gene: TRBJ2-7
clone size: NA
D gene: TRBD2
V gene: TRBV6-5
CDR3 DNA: TGTGCCAGCAGTTCCGCGGGGGGTCCCGTCGAGCAGTACTTC
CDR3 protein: CASSSAGGPVEQYF

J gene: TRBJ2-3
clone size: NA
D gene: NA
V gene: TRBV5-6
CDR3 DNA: TGTGCCAGCAGCGCAAGGGCGGGATCAGATACGCAGTATTTT
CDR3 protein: CASSARAGSDTQYF

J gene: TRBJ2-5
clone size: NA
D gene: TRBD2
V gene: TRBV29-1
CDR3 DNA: TGCAGCGTTGAAATAGCGGGAGTCCAAGAGACCCAGTACTTC
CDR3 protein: CSVEIAGVQETQYF

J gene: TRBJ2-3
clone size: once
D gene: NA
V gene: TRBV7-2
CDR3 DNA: TGTGCCAGCAGCTTAGTCCCGGGCGTGACTAGCACAGATACGCAGTATTTT
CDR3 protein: CASSLVPGVTSTDTQYF

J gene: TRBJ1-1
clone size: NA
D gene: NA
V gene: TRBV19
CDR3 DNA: TGTGCCAGTAGTGTACAGGAAGGGACTGAAGCTTTCTTT
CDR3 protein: CASSVQEGTEAFF

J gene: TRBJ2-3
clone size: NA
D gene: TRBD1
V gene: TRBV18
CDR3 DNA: TGTGCCAGCTCACCGGGACAGGGAGGAGATACGCAGTATTTT
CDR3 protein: CASSPGQGGDTQYF

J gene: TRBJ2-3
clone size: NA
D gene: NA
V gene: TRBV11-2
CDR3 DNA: TGTGCCAGCAGCTTGTCGCAGGGGAGGCTTTCAGATACGCAGTATTTT
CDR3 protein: CASSLSQGRLSDTQYF

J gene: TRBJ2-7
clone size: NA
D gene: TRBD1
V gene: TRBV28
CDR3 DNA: TGTGCCAGCACCACCGAGGGGGGACAGGGTGGTTACGAGCAGTACTTC
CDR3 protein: CASTTEGGQGGYEQYF

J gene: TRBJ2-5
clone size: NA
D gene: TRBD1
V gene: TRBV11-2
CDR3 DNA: TGTGCCAGCAGTCAAGGGGACAGGGGGTTGGAGACCCAGTACTTC
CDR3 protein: CASSQGDRGLETQYF

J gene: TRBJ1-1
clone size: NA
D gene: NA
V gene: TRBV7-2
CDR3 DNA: TGTGCCAGCAGCTTACGGTGGGAGGTTGTGGCTTTCTTT
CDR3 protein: CASSLRWEVVAFF

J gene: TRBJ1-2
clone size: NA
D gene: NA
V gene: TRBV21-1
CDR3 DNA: TGTGCCAGCAGCAAAGAGGCAGGGGTGGTGAGTAACTATGGCTACACCTTC
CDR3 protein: CASSKEAGVVSNYGYTF

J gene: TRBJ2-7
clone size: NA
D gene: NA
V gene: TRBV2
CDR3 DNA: TGTGCCAGCAACGGAGACAGCTCCTACGAGCAGTACTTC
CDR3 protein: CASNGDSSYEQYF

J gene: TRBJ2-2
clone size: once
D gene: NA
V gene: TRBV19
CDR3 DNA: TGTGCCAGTAGTATGGCCAGAGAGACCGGGGAGCTGTTTTTT
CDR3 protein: CASSMARETGELFF

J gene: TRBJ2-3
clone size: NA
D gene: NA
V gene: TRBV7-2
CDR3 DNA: TGTGCCAGCAGCCCTCATGAGGGCCCAGATACGCAGTATTTT
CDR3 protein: CASSPHEGPDTQYF

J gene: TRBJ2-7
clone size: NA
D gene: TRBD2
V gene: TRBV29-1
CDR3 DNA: TGCAGCGCCTCCGGACTAGCAGGAGAGCAGTACTTC
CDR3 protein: CSASGLAGEQYF

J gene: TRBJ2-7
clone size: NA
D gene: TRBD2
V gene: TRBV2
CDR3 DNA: TGTGCCAGCAGAGAAGGACTAGCGGGAGCGAACGAGCAGTACTTC
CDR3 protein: CASREGLAGANEQYF

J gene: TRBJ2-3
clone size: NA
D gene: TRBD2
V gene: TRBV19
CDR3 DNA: TGTGCCAGTAGTATCCGCCGACTAGCGGGCGCCACAGATACGCAGTATTTT
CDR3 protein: CASSIRRLAGATDTQYF

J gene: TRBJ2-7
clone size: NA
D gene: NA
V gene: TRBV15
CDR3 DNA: TGTGCCACCAGCAGAGTTTTTTACCGACGTGGAGGGGGGCACGAGCAGTACTTC
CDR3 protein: CATSRVFYRRGGGHEQYF

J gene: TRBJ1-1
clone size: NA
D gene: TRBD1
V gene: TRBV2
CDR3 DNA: TGTGCCAGCACACGTGACAGGGAGAACACTGAAGCTTTCTTT
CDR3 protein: CASTRDRENTEAFF

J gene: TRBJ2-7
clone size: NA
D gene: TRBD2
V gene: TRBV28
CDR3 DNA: TGTGCCAGTAAACTAGCGGGAGGGTCCTACGAGCAGTACTTC
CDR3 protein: CASKLAGGSYEQYF

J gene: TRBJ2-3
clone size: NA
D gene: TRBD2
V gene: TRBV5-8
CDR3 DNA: TGTGCCAGCAGCTTGGCCGGGGAGGGAGGAGATACGCAGTATTTT
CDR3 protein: CASSLAGEGGDTQYF